This TCR beta chain was captured by sequencing in a study of T cell repertoires in cytomegalovirus infection. TCRdb passed the reads through MiXCR, listing each CDR3 protein once. The sample carries 200,000 to 250,000 distinct CDR3 sequences, 22% recorded once. Study results and caveats: Based on cumulative public TCR beta family frequency, carriers of CMV plus the relevant HLA were identified.

Trimming cost V 4 bases and J 2 bases, with 16 bases left between them. This CDR3 has 16 amino acids. The germline V gene encodes CDR1 MNHEY and CDR2 SVGEGT. Worth noting for this clonotype: The antigen remains unidentified.

This TCR was recovered from a human donor in good health (CMV status not recorded). Some clones in this sample may be carry-over from other donors' samples. V is TRBV6-2 or TRBV6-3 and J is TRBJ2-3; D might be TRBD1 (6 bases). Specimen: CD8+ T cells from PBMCs. CDR3 loop: CASSSSGQRYTDTQYF. The CDR3, as DNA: TGTGCCAGCAGTTCATCCGGACAGAGATACACAGATACGCAGTATTTT.